A single TCR beta chain is shown here with its context. All enrollees were roughly 18 to 89 years old and from 25 or so US areas. In germline, CDR1 is MNHEY, CDR2 SVGAGI. This CDR3 is built from 15 residues. V shed 6 bases and J 9 bases; nucleotides not matched to a gene: 9. These data are taken from a study of blood T cell repertoires in COVID-19. Whole-study context: The samples span acute and convalescent COVID-19 from the United States, Italy and Spain. Nucleic acid was either cDNA or gDNA, and it came from T cells, B-cell-depleted T cells, or PBMCs.

In the source study's methods: Reference gene primer amplification in the assay estimated nucleated cell counts. Repertoires were generated with immunoSEQ multiplex PCR, while TCRdb's copy carries only in-frame clones and drops some. The DNA gave D and trimming, while V, J and clone size come from that table. The data hold about 210,000 clones, with around 81% observed a single time. The chain links TRBV6-5 to TRBJ1-6; 9 bases are a match to TRBD1. The clonotype was recovered from a woman in her fifties or sixties with acute COVID-19. Input material: PBMCs or T cells enriched from blood (not recorded which). The CDR3: CASSPGTGLGSPLHF. CDR3 DNA: TGTGCCAGCAGCCCAGGGACAGGGTTGGGTTCACCCCTCCACTTT.